The rows below give T cell receptor beta chains drawn from one sample of a study of cytomegalovirus exposure and HLA in healthy donors. Assay used: immunoSEQ multiplex PCR; TCRdb lists only in-frame clones, some missing. The table shows some 110,000 clones, with about 91% occurring only once. The specimen sequenced was PBMCs. The receptor set was obtained from a man younger than 30 in good health and CMV-seronegative. The CDR3 runs from the conserved cysteine through the conserved F or W. A D gene is named only where the DNA matches it firmly. Size is omitted from some rows. Given values are once, few, many or a class for expanded clones.

clone_size | j_call | v_call | d_call | cdr3_aa | cdr3_nt
NA | TRBJ2-5 | TRBV11-2 | NA | CATKKLAGETQYF | TGTGCCACAAAGAAGTTGGCTGGCGAGACCCAGTACTTC
NA | TRBJ2-7 | TRBV5-4 | TRBD1 | CASSWSGGTYEQYF | TGTGCCAGCAGCTGGTCAGGGGGAACCTACGAGCAGTACTTC
NA | TRBJ1-1 | TRBV2 | NA | CASSRLMNTEAFF | TGTGCCAGCAGCAGGTTGATGAACACTGAAGCTTTCTTT
NA | TRBJ2-2 | TRBV30 | TRBD1 | CAWSRTEDRANTGELFF | TGTGCCTGGAGCCGTACGGAGGACAGGGCGAACACCGGGGAGCTGTTTTTT
NA | TRBJ2-3 | TRBV4-3 | TRBD2 | CASSQGNGGAGSTDTQYF | TGCGCCAGCAGCCAAGGCAACGGGGGGGCCGGGAGCACAGATACGCAGTATTTT
NA | TRBJ1-4 | TRBV18 | TRBD1 | CASSPLRQGTNEKLFF | TGTGCCAGCTCACCATTAAGACAGGGCACTAATGAAAAACTGTTTTTT
NA | TRBJ2-4 | TRBV4-3 | TRBD1 | CASSRATGTGNTGGKNIQYF | TGCGCCAGCAGCCGCGCCACCGGGACAGGGAACACTGGGGGCAAAAACATTCAGTACTTC
NA | TRBJ2-3 | TRBV5-1 | TRBD1 | CASSLAGQGSTDTQYF | TGCGCCAGCAGCTTGGCGGGACAGGGAAGCACAGATACGCAGTATTTT
NA | TRBJ1-1 | TRBV9 | NA | CASSEGISNTEAFF | TGTGCCAGCAGCGAGGGGATTTCGAACACTGAAGCTTTCTTT
once | TRBJ1-2 | TRBV6-5 | TRBD1 | CASSYDGQATYGYTF | TGTGCCAGCAGTTACGACGGACAGGCGACTTATGGCTACACCTTC
NA | TRBJ2-5 | TRBV6-5 | TRBD2 | CASSYDGGSFETQYF | TGTGCCAGCAGTTACGACGGGGGGAGCTTTGAGACCCAGTACTTC
NA | TRBJ1-1 | TRBV28 | TRBD1 | CAISGFDRVFEAFF | TGTGCCATCTCGGGGTTCGACAGGGTATTTGAAGCTTTCTTT
NA | TRBJ1-1 | TRBV7-2 | NA | CASSLIMGVGRVPEAFF | TGTGCCAGCAGCTTGATCATGGGAGTTGGGAGGGTCCCTGAAGCTTTCTTT
NA | TRBJ1-5 | TRBV27 | NA | CASSALAGFVNPKGKYSNQPQHF | TGTGCCAGCAGTGCGCTTGCGGGGTTTGTCAACCCAAAGGGAAAATATAGCAATCAGCCCCAGCATTTT
NA | TRBJ1-1 | TRBV6-5 | NA | CASSEYRLNTEAFF | TGTGCCAGCAGCGAATACAGATTGAACACTGAAGCTTTCTTT
NA | TRBJ1-5 | TRBV13 | NA | CASSLHRNQPQHF | TGTGCCAGCAGCTTGCACAGGAATCAGCCCCAGCATTTT
few | TRBJ1-6 | TRBV9 | NA | CASSDSGSYNSPLHF | TGTGCCAGCAGCGACTCGGGCTCCTATAATTCACCCCTCCACTTT
NA | TRBJ2-1 | TRBV9 | TRBD2 | CASSVGAGGSFDEQFF | TGTGCCAGCAGCGTAGGTGCGGGGGGCAGTTTCGATGAGCAGTTCTTC